This T cell receptor beta chain was obtained from a study of Ad26.COV2.S vaccination and SARS-CoV-2 variants. Study observations and caveats: The authors reported substantial breadth in spike-specific CD8+ and CD4+ T cell responses after vaccination. The study found similar non-spike TCR breadth in vaccine and placebo recipients.

Comments on this clone: Its specificity is not known.

The treatment: over 15 received Ad26.COV2.S at low or high dose, single or two shots; roughly five received placebo; per-sample allocation not given. It was on day 63 after the first vaccine or placebo injection that samples were taken. Whoever gave the sample was an adult aged 18-55 years in Boston. Spike of the Wuhan-strain SARS-CoV-2 was expressed by an Ad26 vector, which formed the vaccine. Between the trimmed V and J ends, which lost 2 bases and 7 bases, there was a span of 6 bases. CDR3 length equals 11 residues. CDR1 and CDR2 (germline): SQVTM, ANQGSEA. The repertoire was sequenced with immunoSEQ multiplex PCR; TCRdb's copy has only in-frame clones and lacks some. The repertoire holds about 440,000 clones, with about 92% as singletons.

The source is a person between 18 and 60 years old who received the Ad26.COV2.S COVID-19 vaccine or a placebo. The rearrangement joins TRBV29-1 to TRBJ2-4, with D hard to call. The specimen was peripheral blood, collected in a trial of Ad26.COV2.S vaccine versus placebo. The CDR3 DNA reads TGCAGCGTTGAATGGCAGAACATTCAGTACTTC. Its translation: CSVEWQNIQYF.